Listed below are T cell receptor beta chains from one sample, sequenced in a study of T cells in Graves' hyperthyroidism and ophthalmopathy. Each CDR3 protein is one row after TCRdb ran MiXCR on the multiplex PCR reads. The profile shows more than 450,000 distinct CDR3 sequences, 15% to 20% of them singletons. Source material: blood. The receptors shown here come from a man in his forties with Graves' ophthalmopathy. Each CDR3 is given with its conserved first and last residue. A row's size may be missing; if present it is once, few, many or a size class.

V gene: TRBV19; clone size: -; J gene: TRBJ2-1; CDR3 protein: CASTETRDGPEQFF
V gene: TRBV28; clone size: many; J gene: TRBJ1-4; CDR3 protein: CASSLGRQAFWNEKLFF
V gene: TRBV6-1; clone size: -; J gene: TRBJ1-2; CDR3 protein: CASSFMGENGYTF
V gene: TRBV20-1; clone size: many; J gene: TRBJ2-5; CDR3 protein: CSGARTQETQYF
V gene: TRBV12-3/TRBV12-4; clone size: many; J gene: TRBJ1-3; CDR3 protein: CASSFPWVSGNTIYF
V gene: TRBV7-2; clone size: -; J gene: TRBJ1-2; CDR3 protein: CASSLETVANYGYTF
V gene: TRBV7-9; clone size: -; J gene: TRBJ2-7; CDR3 protein: CASSPSGASSYEQYF
V gene: TRBV12-3/TRBV12-4; clone size: -; J gene: TRBJ2-1; CDR3 protein: CASSSGTGVGVQFF
V gene: TRBV6-2/TRBV6-3; clone size: few; J gene: TRBJ2-1; CDR3 protein: CASSSTSLYNEQFF
V gene: TRBV12-3/TRBV12-4; clone size: -; J gene: TRBJ2-1; CDR3 protein: CASLIAGGDGSEQFF
V gene: TRBV20-1; clone size: -; J gene: TRBJ2-5; CDR3 protein: CSARRRGAGHSETQYF
V gene: TRBV11-2; clone size: -; J gene: TRBJ2-1; CDR3 protein: CASSRRRGQPKLDNEQFF
V gene: TRBV7-9; clone size: -; J gene: TRBJ1-1; CDR3 protein: CASTQMGGRSAFF
V gene: TRBV6-2/TRBV6-3; clone size: -; J gene: TRBJ2-7; CDR3 protein: CASREGQSYEQYF
V gene: TRBV5-6; clone size: many; J gene: TRBJ2-3; CDR3 protein: CASTSLPFRPGDTQYF
V gene: TRBV6-5; clone size: once; J gene: TRBJ2-1; CDR3 protein: CASSYGTKVNEQFF
V gene: TRBV13; clone size: -; J gene: TRBJ2-7; CDR3 protein: CASSVRGHDSYEQYF
V gene: TRBV5-1; clone size: few; J gene: TRBJ1-2; CDR3 protein: CASSLETGTNYGYTF
V gene: TRBV6-1; clone size: few; J gene: TRBJ1-5; CDR3 protein: CASRRDNNQPQHF
V gene: TRBV30; clone size: many; J gene: TRBJ1-2; CDR3 protein: CASDWARGYTF
V gene: TRBV11-1; clone size: -; J gene: TRBJ1-6; CDR3 protein: CASSPGTGGVYNSPLHF
V gene: TRBV6-1; clone size: many; J gene: TRBJ2-1; CDR3 protein: CASSPSESSSYNEQFF
V gene: TRBV9; clone size: -; J gene: TRBJ2-7; CDR3 protein: CASSVGLAGGHEQYF
V gene: TRBV29-1; clone size: -; J gene: TRBJ2-7; CDR3 protein: CSVEDGQETYEQYF
V gene: TRBV20-1; clone size: -; J gene: TRBJ1-5; CDR3 protein: CSAEDREVRQPQHF
V gene: TRBV28; clone size: -; J gene: TRBJ2-1; CDR3 protein: CASTVWEVNEQFF
V gene: TRBV7-8; clone size: -; J gene: TRBJ2-7; CDR3 protein: CASSLNGGRSPYEQYF
V gene: TRBV19; clone size: few; J gene: TRBJ1-1; CDR3 protein: CASSTPYRDSIDTEAFF
V gene: TRBV29-1; clone size: -; J gene: TRBJ2-7; CDR3 protein: CSVEGTLADEQYF
V gene: TRBV28; clone size: few; J gene: TRBJ1-6; CDR3 protein: CASSPSWDRSSPLHF
V gene: TRBV12-3/TRBV12-4; clone size: few; J gene: TRBJ2-5; CDR3 protein: CASSAGRGPQGTQYF
V gene: TRBV20-1; clone size: few; J gene: TRBJ1-2; CDR3 protein: CSARKGNYGYTF
V gene: TRBV2; clone size: many; J gene: TRBJ2-1; CDR3 protein: CAARSGLAYEQFF
V gene: TRBV6-2/TRBV6-3; clone size: -; J gene: TRBJ1-1; CDR3 protein: CASSYSDRDGAEAFF
V gene: TRBV6-6; clone size: few; J gene: TRBJ2-2; CDR3 protein: CASSYGRAIGGELFF
V gene: TRBV12-3/TRBV12-4; clone size: -; J gene: TRBJ1-2; CDR3 protein: CACSLRGMGYGYTF
V gene: TRBV7-9; clone size: -; J gene: TRBJ2-1; CDR3 protein: CASTPGNEQFF
V gene: TRBV7-8; clone size: -; J gene: TRBJ2-5; CDR3 protein: CASSFGISGWYF
V gene: TRBV20-1; clone size: -; J gene: TRBJ1-1; CDR3 protein: CSVKSRVGVVTEAFF
V gene: TRBV6-1; clone size: few; J gene: TRBJ1-5; CDR3 protein: CASSASGQGANQPQHF
V gene: TRBV14; clone size: -; J gene: TRBJ2-3; CDR3 protein: CATKGSGKQYF
V gene: TRBV5-1; clone size: -; J gene: TRBJ2-7; CDR3 protein: CASRGAFYEQYF
V gene: TRBV2; clone size: few; J gene: TRBJ1-6; CDR3 protein: CASSDPRAGRHSPLHF
V gene: TRBV5-6; clone size: few; J gene: TRBJ2-7; CDR3 protein: CASSFYPEPYEQYF
V gene: TRBV7-9; clone size: -; J gene: TRBJ1-4; CDR3 protein: CASSYQSNEKLFF
V gene: TRBV27; clone size: -; J gene: TRBJ2-7; CDR3 protein: CASSLYSRTGFYEQYF
V gene: TRBV11-2; clone size: many; J gene: TRBJ2-5; CDR3 protein: CASRVTGAETQYF
V gene: TRBV5-1; clone size: many; J gene: TRBJ2-1; CDR3 protein: CASCRDSPSYNEQFF
V gene: TRBV7-2; clone size: -; J gene: TRBJ2-4; CDR3 protein: CASTLSRGVRENIQYF
V gene: TRBV5-4; clone size: -; J gene: TRBJ1-1; CDR3 protein: CASTLSGTGNTEAFF